This T cell receptor beta chain was sequenced for a study of blood T cell repertoires in COVID-19. Study-level background: Both acute and convalescent COVID-19 samples were obtained from the United States, Italy and Spain. Sample material is recorded as cDNA or gDNA derived from T cells, B-cell-depleted T cells, or PBMCs.

The authors' processing: Researchers report that nucleated cell counts were estimated from reference gene primer amplification. Profiling relied on immunoSEQ multiplex PCR, and the TCRdb table lists in-frame clones only, not all of them. V and J calls plus clone size are reproduced from that table; the DNA served to infer D and trimming. The sample carries approximately 300,000 clones, roughly 86% recorded once. Seattle participants joined during active infection and were tracked over time. V was shortened by 5 bases and J by 4 bases, with 13 bases between the two germline ends. Germline CDR1 reads MDHEN; CDR2 reads SYDVKM. The CDR3 covers 14 residues.

The rearrangement uses TRBV28 and TRBJ2-3; D may be TRBD2 (7 bases). The specimen was peripheral blood. The origin of this receptor is a woman in her twenties or thirties with COVID-19, enrolled during active disease. CDR3 sequence: CASSRGRGADTQYF. DNA of the CDR3: TGTGCCAGCAGTAGAGGGAGGGGGGCAGATACGCAGTATTTT.